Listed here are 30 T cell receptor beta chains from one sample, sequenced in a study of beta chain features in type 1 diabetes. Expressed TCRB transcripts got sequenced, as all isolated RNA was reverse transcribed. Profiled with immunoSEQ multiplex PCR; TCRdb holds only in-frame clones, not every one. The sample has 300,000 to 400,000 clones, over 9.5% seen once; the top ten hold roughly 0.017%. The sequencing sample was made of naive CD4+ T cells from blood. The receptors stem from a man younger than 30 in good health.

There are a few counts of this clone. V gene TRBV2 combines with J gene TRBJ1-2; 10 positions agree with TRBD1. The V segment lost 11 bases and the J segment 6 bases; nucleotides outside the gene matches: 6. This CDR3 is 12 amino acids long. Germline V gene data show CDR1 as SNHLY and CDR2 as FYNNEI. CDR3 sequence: CAEWTGGNGYTF. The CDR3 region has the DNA TGTGCCGAGTGGACAGGGGGAAATGGCTACACCTTC.

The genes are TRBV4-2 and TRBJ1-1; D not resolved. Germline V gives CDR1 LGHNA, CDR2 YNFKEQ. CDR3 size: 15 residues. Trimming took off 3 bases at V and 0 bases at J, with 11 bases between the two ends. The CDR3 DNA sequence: TGTGCCAGCAGCCAGGGCCCTTACATGAACACTGAAGCTTTCTTT. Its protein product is CASSQGPYMNTEAFF.

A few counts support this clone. The CDR3 loop is CASSRDTTYEQYF. As DNA, the CDR3 is TGTGCCAGCAGCCGCGACACCACCTACGAGCAGTACTTC. The V call is TRBV16, the J call TRBJ2-7; no reliable D call. This CDR3 spans 13 amino acids. V dropped 4 bases and J dropped 2 bases, with 9 bases sitting between them. Germline V gene sequence: CDR1 KGHSY, CDR2 FQNENV. Combining the CDR3 with reference TRBV16 and TRBJ2-7 gives the whole variable domain GEEVAQTPKHLVRGEGQKAKLYCAPIKGHSYVFWYQQVLKNEFKFLISFQNENVFDETGMPKERFSAKCLPNSPCSLEIQATKLEDSAVYFCASSRDTTYEQYFGPGTRLTVT.

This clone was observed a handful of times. The CDR3 DNA is TGTGCCAGCAGTTGGGGCAGGGGGGCCGAGCAGTACTTC. It is translated as CASSWGRGAEQYF. The chain uses TRBV28 and TRBJ2-5; perhaps TRBD1 as D (7 bases). The tail of the sequence fits TRBJ2-7 better, so the J call may be wrong. This CDR3 spans 13 amino acids. CDR1 MDHEN and CDR2 SYDVKM come from the germline V gene.

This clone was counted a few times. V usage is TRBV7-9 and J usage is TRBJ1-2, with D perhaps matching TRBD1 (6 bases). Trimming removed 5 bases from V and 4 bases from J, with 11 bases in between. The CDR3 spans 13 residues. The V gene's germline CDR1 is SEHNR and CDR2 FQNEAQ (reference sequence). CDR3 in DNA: TGTGCCAGCAGCCAGACAGGCCTCTATGGCTACACCTTC. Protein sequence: CASSQTGLYGYTF. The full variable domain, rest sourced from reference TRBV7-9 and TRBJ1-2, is DTGVSQNPRHKITKRGQNVTFRCDPISEHNRLYWYRQTLGQGPEFLTYFQNEAQLEKSRLLSDRFSAERPKGSFSTLEIQRTEQGDSAMYLCASSQTGLYGYTFGSGTRLTVV.

CDR3 coding DNA: TGCGCCAGCAGCTTAGCCTTGACTAGTTTTGATACGCAGTATTTT. Its protein product is CASSLALTSFDTQYF. V gene TRBV5-1 combines with J gene TRBJ2-3, with D possibly TRBD2 on 6 matching bases. V was pared by 2 bases and J by 6 bases, with 16 bases between. Germline CDR1 is SGHRS and CDR2 is YFSETQ. The CDR3 contains 15 residues. Variable domain in full (rest from reference TRBV5-1 and TRBJ2-3): KAGVTQTPRYLIKTRGQQVTLSCSPISGHRSVSWYQQTPGQGLQFLFEYFSETQRNKGNFPGRFSGRQFSNSRSEMNVSTLELGDSALYLCASSLALTSFDTQYFGPGTRLTVL.

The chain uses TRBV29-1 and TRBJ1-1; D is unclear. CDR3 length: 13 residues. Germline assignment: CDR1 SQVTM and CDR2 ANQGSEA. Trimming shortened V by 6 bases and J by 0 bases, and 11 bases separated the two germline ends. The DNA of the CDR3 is TGCAGCGTACAGACAAAGATGAACACTGAAGCTTTCTTT. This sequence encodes CSVQTKMNTEAFF.

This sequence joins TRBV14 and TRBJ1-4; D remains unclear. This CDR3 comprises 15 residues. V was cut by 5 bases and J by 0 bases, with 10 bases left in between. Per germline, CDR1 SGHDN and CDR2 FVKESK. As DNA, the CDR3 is TGTGCCAGCAGCGACTTCGGAGCAACTAATGAAAAACTGTTTTTT. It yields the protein CASSDFGATNEKLFF.

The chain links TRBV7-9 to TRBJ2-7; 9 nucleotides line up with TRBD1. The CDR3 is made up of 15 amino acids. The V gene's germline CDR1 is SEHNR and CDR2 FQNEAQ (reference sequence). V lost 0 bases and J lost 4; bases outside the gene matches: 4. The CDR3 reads CASSLASDRGYEQYF. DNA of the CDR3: TGTGCCAGCAGCTTAGCCTCGGACAGGGGTTACGAGCAGTACTTC.

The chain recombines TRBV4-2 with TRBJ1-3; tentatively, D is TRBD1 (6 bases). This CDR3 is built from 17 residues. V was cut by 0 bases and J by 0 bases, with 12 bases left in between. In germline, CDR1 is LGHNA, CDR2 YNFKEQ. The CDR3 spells CASSQDQDRSSGNTIYF. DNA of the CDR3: TGTGCCAGCAGCCAAGATCAGGACAGATCCTCTGGAAACACCATATATTTT.

This CDR3 reads CASSSSIVNTDTQYF. The CDR3 bases are TGTGCCAGCAGCTCGTCGATAGTCAACACAGATACGCAGTATTTT. The rearrangement links TRBV11-2 to TRBJ2-3; the D is unclear. Trimming took off 4 bases at V and 2 bases at J, with 13 bases between the two ends. The CDR3 spans 15 residues. Per the germline V gene, CDR1 is SGHAT and CDR2 is FQNNGV.

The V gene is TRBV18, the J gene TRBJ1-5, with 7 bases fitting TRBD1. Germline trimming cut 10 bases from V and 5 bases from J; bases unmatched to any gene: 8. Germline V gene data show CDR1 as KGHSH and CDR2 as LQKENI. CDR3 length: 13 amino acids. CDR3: CATNRGGDQPQHF. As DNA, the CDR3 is TGTGCCACCAACAGGGGTGGGGATCAGCCCCAGCATTTT.

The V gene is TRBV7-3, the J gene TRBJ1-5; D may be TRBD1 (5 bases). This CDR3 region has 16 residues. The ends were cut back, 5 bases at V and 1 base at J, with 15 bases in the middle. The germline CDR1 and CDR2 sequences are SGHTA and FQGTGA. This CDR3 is CASSLLRGLSNQPQHF. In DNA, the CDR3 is TGTGCCAGCAGCCTTTTGCGGGGGTTGAGCAATCAGCCCCAGCATTTT.

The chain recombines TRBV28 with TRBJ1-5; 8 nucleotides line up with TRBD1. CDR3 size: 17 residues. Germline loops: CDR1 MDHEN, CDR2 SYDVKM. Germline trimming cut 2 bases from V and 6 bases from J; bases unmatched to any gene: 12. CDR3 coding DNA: TGTGCCAGCAGTTTACAGACAGGGGCTTTAAGCCGTCAGCCCCAGCATTTT. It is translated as CASSLQTGALSRQPQHF.

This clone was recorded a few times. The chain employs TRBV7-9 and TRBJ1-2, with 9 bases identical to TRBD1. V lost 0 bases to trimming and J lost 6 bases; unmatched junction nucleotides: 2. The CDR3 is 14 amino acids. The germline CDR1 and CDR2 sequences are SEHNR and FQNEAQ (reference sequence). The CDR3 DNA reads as TGTGCCAGCAGCTTAGCTCGGACAGGGGATGGCTACACCTTC. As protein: CASSLARTGDGYTF.

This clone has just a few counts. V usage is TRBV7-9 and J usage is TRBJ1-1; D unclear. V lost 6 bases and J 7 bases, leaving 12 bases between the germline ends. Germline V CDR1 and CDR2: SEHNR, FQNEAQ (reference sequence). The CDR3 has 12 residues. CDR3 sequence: CASRNERGEAFF. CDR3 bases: TGTGCCAGCAGGAACGAACGCGGTGAAGCTTTCTTT.

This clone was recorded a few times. CDR3 in amino acids: CASSSPTGLSEKLFF. CDR3 coding DNA: TGTGCCAGCAGCAGCCCGACAGGGTTAAGTGAAAAACTGTTTTTT. The chain couples TRBV6-5 to TRBJ1-4; 7 bases fit TRBD1. Trimming cost V 6 bases and J 7 bases; bases outside gene matches: 11. Germline V lookup: CDR1 MNHEY, CDR2 SVGAGI. The CDR3 runs 15 residues.

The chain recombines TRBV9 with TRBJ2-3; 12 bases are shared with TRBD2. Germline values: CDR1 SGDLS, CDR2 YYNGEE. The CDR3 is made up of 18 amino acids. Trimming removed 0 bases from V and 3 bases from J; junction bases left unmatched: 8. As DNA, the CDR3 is TGTGCCAGCAGCGTAGCCCCTAGCGGGAGGGCCGGTACAGATACGCAGTATTTT. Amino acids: CASSVAPSGRAGTDTQYF.

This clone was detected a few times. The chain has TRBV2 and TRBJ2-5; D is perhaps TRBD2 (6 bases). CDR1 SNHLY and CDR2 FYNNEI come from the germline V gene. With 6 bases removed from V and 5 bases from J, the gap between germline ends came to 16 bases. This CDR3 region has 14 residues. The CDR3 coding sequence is TGTGCCAGCAGGGCCTCGGGCGGGGCCGAGACCCAGTACTTC. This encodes CASRASGGAETQYF.

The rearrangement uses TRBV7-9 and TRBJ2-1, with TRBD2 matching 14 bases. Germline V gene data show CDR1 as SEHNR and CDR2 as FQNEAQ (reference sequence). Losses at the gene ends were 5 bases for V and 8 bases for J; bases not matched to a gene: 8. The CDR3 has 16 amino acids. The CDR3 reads CASSPRLAGGPHEQFF. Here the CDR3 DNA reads TGTGCCAGCAGCCCCAGACTAGCGGGGGGGCCACATGAGCAGTTCTTC.

CDR3 region: CASSINSGYEQYF. As DNA, the CDR3 is TGTGCCAGTAGTATAAACAGTGGTTACGAGCAGTACTTC. The V call is TRBV19, the J call TRBJ2-7; D is unclear. Germline V gene lookup returns CDR1 LNHDA and CDR2 SQIVND (reference sequence). The V gene lost 2 bases and the J gene lost 4 bases, with 9 bases spanning the gap. The CDR3 is made up of 13 amino acids.

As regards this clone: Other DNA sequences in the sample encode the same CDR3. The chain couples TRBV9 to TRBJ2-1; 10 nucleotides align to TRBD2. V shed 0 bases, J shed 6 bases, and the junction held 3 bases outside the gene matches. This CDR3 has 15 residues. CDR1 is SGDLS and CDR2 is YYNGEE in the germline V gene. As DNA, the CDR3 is TGTGCCAGCAGCGTAGGTACTAGCGGGACCAATGAGCAGTTCTTC. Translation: CASSVGTSGTNEQFF. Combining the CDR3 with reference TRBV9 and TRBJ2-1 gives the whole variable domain DSGVTQTPKHLITATGQRVTLRCSPRSGDLSVYWYQQSLDQGLQFLIQYYNGEERAKGNILERFSAQQFPDLHSELNLSSLELGDSALYFCASSVGTSGTNEQFFGPGTRLTVL.

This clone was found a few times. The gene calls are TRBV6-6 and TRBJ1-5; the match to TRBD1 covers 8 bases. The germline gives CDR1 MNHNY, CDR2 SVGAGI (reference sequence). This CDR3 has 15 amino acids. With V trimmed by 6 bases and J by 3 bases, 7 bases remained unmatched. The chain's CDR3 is CASSKDRENNQPQHF. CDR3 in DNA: TGTGCCAGCAGCAAGGACAGGGAAAACAATCAGCCCCAGCATTTT.

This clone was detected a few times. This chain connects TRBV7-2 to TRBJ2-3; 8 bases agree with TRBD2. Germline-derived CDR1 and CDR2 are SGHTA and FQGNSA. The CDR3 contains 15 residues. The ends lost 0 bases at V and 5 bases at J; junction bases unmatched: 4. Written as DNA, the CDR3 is TGTGCCAGCAGCTTAGCGTGGCGGGGGGTAGATACGCAGTATTTT. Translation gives CASSLAWRGVDTQYF.

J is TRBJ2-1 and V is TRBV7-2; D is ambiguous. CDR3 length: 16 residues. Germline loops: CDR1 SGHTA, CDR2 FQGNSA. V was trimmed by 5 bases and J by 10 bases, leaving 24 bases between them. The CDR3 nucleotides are TGTGCCAGCAGCCTACCAGGTTCGTTTAATTACCCCGAGCAGTTCTTC. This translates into CASSLPGSFNYPEQFF.

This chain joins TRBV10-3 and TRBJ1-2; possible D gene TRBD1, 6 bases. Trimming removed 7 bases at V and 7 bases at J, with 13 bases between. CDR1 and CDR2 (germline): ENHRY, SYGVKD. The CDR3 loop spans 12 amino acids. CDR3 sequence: CAITENRAGYTF. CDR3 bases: TGTGCCATCACTGAAAACAGGGCTGGCTACACCTTC.

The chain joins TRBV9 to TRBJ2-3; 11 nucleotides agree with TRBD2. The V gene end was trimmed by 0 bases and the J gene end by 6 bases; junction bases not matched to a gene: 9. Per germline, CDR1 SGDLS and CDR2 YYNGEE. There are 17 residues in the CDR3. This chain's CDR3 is CASSVATRASGGDTQYF. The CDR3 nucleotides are TGTGCCAGCAGCGTAGCTACTCGGGCTAGCGGGGGGGATACGCAGTATTTT.

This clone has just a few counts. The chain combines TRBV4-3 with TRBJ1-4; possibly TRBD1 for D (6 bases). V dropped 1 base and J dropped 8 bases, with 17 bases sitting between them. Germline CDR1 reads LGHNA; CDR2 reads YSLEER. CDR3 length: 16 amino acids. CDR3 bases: TGCGCCAGCAGCCAAGTTATTTTGGGGGCTCGAGAAAAACTGTTTTTT. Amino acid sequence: CASSQVILGAREKLFF.

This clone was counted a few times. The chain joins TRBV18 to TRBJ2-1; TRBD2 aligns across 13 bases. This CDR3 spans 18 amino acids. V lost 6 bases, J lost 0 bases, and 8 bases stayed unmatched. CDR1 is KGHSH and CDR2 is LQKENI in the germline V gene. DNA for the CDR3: TGTGCCAGCTCCCTCAGGACTAGCGGGAGTGACTCCTACAATGAGCAGTTCTTC. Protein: CASSLRTSGSDSYNEQFF.

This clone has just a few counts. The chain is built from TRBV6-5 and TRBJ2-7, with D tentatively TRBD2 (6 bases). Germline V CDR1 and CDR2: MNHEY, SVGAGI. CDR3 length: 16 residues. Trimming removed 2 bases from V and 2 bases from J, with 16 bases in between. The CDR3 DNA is TGTGCCAGCAGTTACGACGGGCTACGGGGGACCTACGAGCAGTACTTC. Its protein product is CASSYDGLRGTYEQYF.